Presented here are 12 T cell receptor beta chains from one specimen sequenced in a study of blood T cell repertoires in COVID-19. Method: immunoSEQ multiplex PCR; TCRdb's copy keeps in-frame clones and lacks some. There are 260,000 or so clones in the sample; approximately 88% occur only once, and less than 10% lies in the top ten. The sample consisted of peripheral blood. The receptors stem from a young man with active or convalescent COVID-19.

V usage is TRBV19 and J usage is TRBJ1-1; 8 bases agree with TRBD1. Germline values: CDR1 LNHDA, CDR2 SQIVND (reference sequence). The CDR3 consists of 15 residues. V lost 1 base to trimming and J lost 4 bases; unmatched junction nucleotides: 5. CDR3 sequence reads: CASSIAGGAGTEAFF. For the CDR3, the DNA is TGTGCCAGTAGTATAGCAGGGGGCGCGGGCACTGAAGCTTTCTTT. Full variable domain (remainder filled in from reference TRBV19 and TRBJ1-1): DGGITQSPKYLFRKEGQNVTLSCEQNLNHDAMYWYRQDPGQGLRLIYYSQIVNDFQKGDIAEGYSVSREKKESFPLTVTSAQKNPTAFYLCASSIAGGAGTEAFFGQGTRLTVV.

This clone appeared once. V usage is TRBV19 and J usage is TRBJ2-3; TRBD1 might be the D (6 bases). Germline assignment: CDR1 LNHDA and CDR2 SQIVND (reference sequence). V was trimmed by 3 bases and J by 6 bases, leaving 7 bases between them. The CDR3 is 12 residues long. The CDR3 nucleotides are TGTGCCAGTAGTATGGGGGCGGATACGCAGTATTTT. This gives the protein CASSMGADTQYF.

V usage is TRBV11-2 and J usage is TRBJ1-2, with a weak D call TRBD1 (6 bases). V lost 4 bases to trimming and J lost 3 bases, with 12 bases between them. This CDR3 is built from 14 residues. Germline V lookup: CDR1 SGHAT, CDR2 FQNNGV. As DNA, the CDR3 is TGTGCCAGCAGCTCGTTACAGGGTGACTATGGCTACACCTTC. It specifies CASSSLQGDYGYTF.

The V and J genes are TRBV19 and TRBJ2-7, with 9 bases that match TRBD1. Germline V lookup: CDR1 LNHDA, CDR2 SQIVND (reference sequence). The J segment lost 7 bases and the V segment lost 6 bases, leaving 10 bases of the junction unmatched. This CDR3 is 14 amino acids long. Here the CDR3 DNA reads TGTGCCAGTAGGAAGACAGGGGGAAAGGGAGAGCAGTACTTC. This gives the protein CASRKTGGKGEQYF.

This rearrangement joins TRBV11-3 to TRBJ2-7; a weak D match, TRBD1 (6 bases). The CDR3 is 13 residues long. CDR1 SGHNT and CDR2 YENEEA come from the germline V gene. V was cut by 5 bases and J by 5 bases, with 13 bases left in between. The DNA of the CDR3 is TGTGCCAGCAGCCCCCGAGGGGGAGACGAGCAGTACTTC. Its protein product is CASSPRGGDEQYF.

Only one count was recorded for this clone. CDR3 sequence reads: CASSHRDRAPYYGYTF. CDR3 coding DNA: TGTGCCAGCAGCCACAGGGACAGGGCTCCCTACTATGGCTACACCTTC. The chain joins TRBV9 to TRBJ1-2, with 9 bases that match TRBD1. The junction had 10 bases not matched to a gene; V was cut back by 4 bases and J by 3 bases. The CDR3 sequence is 16 residues long. From germline, CDR1 is SGDLS and CDR2 YYNGEE. The full variable domain, with the rest looked up from reference TRBV9 and TRBJ1-2, is DSGVTQTPKHLITATGQRVTLRCSPRSGDLSVYWYQQSLDQGLQFLIQYYNGEERAKGNILERFSAQQFPDLHSELNLSSLELGDSALYFCASSHRDRAPYYGYTFGSGTRLTVV.

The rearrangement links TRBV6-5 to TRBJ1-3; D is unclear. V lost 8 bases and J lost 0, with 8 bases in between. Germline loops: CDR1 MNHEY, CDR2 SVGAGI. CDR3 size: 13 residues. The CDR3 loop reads CASLGSSGNTIYF. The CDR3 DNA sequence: TGTGCCAGCCTTGGGAGCTCTGGAAACACCATATATTTT.

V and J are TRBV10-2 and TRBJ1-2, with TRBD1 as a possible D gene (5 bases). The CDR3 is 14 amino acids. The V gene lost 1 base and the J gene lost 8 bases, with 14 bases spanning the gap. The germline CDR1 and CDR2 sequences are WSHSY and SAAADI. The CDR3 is CASSEFLGLGGYTF. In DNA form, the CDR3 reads TGCGCCAGCAGTGAGTTCCTGGGGCTGGGGGGCTACACCTTC.

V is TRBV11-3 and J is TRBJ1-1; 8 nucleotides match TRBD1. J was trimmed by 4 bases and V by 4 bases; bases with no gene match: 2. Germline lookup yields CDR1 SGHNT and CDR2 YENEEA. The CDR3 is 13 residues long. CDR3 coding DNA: TGTGCCAGCAGCTATACAGGGGGCACTGAAGCTTTCTTT. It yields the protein CASSYTGGTEAFF.

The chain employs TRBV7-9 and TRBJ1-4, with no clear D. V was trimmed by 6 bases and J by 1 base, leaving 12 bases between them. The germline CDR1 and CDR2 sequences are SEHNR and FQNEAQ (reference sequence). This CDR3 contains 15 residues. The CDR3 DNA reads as TGTGCCAGCAGGGCACCGGGAAGAACTAATGAAAAACTGTTTTTT. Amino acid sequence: CASRAPGRTNEKLFF.

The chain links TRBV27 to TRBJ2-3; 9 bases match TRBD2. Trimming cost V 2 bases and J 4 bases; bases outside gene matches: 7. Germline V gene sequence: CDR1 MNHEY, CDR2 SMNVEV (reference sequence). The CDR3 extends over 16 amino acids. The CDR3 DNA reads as TGTGCCAGCAGTTTAATTGCGGGGGGGCTCGCAGATACGCAGTATTTT. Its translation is CASSLIAGGLADTQYF.

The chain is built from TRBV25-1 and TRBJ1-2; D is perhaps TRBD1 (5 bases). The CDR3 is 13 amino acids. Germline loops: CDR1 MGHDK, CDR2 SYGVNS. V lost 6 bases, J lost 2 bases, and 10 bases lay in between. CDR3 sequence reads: CASSQDKNYGYTF. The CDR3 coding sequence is TGTGCCAGCAGCCAGGACAAGAACTATGGCTACACCTTC.